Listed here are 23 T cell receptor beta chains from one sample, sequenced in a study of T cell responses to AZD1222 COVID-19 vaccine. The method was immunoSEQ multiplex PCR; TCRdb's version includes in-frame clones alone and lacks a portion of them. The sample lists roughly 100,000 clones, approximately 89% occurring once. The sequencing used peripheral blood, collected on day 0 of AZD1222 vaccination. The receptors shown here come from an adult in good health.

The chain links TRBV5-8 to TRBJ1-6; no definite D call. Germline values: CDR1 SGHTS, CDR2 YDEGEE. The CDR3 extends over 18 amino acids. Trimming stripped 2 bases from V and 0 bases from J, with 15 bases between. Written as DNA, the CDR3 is TGTGCCAGCAGCTTATTGGTTAGACTGAGCTCCTATAATTCACCCCTCCACTTT. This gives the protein CASSLLVRLSSYNSPLHF.

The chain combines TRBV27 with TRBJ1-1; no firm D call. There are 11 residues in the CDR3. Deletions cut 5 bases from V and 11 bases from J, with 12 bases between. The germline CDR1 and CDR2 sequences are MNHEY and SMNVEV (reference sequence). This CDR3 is CASSIGSRAFF. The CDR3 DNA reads TGTGCCAGCAGTATAGGGTCGCGGGCTTTCTTT.

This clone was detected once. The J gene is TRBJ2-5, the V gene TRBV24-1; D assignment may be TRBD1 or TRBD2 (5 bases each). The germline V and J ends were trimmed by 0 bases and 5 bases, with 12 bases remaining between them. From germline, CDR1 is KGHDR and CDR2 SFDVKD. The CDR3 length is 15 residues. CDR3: CATSDLGTGRETQYF. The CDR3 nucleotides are TGTGCCACCAGTGATTTGGGGACCGGACGCGAGACCCAGTACTTC.

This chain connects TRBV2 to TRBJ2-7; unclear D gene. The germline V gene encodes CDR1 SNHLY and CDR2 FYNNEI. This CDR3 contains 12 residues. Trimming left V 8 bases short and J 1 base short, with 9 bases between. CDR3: CASASASYEQYF. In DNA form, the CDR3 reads TGTGCCAGCGCCTCGGCATCCTACGAGCAGTACTTC.

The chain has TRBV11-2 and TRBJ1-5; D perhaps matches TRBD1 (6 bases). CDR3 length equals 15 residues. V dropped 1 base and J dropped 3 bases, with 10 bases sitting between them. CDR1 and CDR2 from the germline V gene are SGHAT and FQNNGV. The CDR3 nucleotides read TGTGCCAGCAGCTTAGGGGGGGGGCCCAATCAGCCCCAGCATTTT. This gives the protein CASSLGGGPNQPQHF. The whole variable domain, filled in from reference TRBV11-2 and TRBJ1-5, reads EAGVAQSPRYKIIEKRQSVAFWCNPISGHATLYWYQQILGQGPKLLIQFQNNGVVDDSQLPKDRFSAERLKGVDSTLKIQPAKLEDSAVYLCASSLGGGPNQPQHFGDGTRLSIL.

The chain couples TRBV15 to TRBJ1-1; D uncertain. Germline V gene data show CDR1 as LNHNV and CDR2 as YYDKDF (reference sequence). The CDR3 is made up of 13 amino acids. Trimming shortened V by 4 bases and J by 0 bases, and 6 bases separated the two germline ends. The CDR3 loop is CATSTPLNTEAFF. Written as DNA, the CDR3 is TGTGCCACCAGCACCCCCTTGAACACTGAAGCTTTCTTT.

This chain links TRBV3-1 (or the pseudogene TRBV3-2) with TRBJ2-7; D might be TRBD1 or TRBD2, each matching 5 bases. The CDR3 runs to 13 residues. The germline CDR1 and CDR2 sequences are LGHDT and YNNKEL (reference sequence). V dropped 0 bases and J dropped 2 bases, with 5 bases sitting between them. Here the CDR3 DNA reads TGTGCCAGCAGCCAAGAGGGGGCCTACGAGCAGTACTTC. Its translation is CASSQEGAYEQYF.

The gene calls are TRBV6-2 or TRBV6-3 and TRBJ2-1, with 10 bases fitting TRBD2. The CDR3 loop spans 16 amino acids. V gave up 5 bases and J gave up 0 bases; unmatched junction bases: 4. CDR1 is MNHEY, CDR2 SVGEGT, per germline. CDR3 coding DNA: TGTGCCAGCAGTCTCGGACTAGCGGACTCCTACAATGAGCAGTTCTTC. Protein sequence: CASSLGLADSYNEQFF.

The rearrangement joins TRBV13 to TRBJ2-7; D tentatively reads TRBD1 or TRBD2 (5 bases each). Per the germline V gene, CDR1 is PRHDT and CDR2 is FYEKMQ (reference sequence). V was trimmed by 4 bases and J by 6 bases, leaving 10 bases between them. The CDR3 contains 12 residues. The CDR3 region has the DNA TGTGCCAGCAGCTCGGGACGGTCCGAGCAGTACTTC. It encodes CASSSGRSEQYF.

CDR3 nucleotides: TGTGCCAGCAGCCATCGTAGCTCCAGGGAATCCTACGAGCAGTACTTC. It yields the protein CASSHRSSRESYEQYF. This chain uses TRBV7-9 with TRBJ2-7; D may be TRBD1 (5 bases). The germline V gene encodes CDR1 SEHNR and CDR2 FQNEAQ (reference sequence). Trimming removed 5 bases from V and 1 base from J, with 18 bases in between. CDR3 length: 16 amino acids.

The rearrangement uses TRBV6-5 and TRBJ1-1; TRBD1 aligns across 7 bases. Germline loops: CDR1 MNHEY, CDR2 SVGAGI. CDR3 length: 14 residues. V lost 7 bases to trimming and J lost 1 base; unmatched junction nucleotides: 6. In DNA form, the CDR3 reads TGTGCCAGCACCTTGACAGGGTCGAACACTGAAGCTTTCTTT. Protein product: CASTLTGSNTEAFF.

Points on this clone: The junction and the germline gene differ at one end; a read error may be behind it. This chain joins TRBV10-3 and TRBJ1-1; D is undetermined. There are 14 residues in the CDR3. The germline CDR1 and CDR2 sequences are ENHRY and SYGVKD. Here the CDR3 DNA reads TGTGCCATCAGGACTTTAAGCGGGAACGCTGAAGCTTTCTTT. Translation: CAIRTLSGNAEAFF.

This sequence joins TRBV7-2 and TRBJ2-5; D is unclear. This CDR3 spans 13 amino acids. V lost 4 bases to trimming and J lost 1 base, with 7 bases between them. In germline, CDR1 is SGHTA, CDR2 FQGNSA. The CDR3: CASSYPPQETQYF. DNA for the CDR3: TGTGCCAGCAGCTACCCCCCCCAAGAGACCCAGTACTTC.

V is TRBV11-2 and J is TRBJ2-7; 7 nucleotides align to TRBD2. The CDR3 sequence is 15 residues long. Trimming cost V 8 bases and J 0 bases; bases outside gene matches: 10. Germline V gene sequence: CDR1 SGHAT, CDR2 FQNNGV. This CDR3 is CASGWGGLSSYEQYF. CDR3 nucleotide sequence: TGTGCCAGCGGTTGGGGGGGACTAAGCTCCTACGAGCAGTACTTC.

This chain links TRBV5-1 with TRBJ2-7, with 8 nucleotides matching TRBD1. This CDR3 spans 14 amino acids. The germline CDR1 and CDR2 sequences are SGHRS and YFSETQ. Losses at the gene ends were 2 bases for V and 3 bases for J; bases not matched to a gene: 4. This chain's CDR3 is CASSFRGRIYEQYF. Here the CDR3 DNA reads TGCGCCAGCAGCTTCAGGGGGCGGATCTACGAGCAGTACTTC.

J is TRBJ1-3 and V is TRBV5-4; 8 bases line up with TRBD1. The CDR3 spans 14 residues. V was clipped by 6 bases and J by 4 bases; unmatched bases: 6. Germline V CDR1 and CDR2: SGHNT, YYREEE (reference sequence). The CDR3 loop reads CASTLDREGNTIYF. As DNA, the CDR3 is TGTGCCAGCACCCTGGACAGGGAGGGAAACACCATATATTTT.

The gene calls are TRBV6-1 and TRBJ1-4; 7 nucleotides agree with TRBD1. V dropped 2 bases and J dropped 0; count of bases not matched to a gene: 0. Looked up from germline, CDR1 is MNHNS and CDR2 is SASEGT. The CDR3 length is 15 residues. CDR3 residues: CASSEQGATNEKLFF. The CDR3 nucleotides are TGTGCCAGCAGTGAACAGGGGGCAACTAATGAAAAACTGTTTTTT.

The chain's CDR3 is CASSSQDRISEAFF. CDR3 DNA: TGTGCCAGCAGTTCCCAGGACAGGATCTCTGAAGCTTTCTTT. V and J are TRBV6-2 or TRBV6-3 and TRBJ1-1, with TRBD1 matching 7 bases. Germline V CDR1 and CDR2: MNHEY, SVGEGT. V lost 4 bases to trimming and J lost 6 bases; unmatched junction nucleotides: 8. The CDR3 is 14 residues long.

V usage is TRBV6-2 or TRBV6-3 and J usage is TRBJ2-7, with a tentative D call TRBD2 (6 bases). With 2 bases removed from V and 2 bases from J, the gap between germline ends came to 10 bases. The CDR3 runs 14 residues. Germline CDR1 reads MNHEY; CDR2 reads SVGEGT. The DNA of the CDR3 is TGTGCCAGCAGTTACGGTAGCGGACCCTACGAGCAGTACTTC. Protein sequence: CASSYGSGPYEQYF.

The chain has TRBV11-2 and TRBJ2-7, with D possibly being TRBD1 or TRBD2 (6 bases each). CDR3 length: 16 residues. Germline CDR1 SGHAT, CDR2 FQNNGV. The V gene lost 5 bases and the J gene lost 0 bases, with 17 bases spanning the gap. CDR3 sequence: CASSPRGGSYSYEQYF. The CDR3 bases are TGTGCCAGCAGCCCGCGAGGGGGGTCTTACTCCTACGAGCAGTACTTC.

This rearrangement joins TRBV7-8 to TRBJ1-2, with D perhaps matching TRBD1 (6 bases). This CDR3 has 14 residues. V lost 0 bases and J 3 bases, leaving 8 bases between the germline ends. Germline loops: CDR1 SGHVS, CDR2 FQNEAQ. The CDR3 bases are TGTGCCAGCAGCTTAGCGGGGGCGGACTATGGCTACACCTTC. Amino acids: CASSLAGADYGYTF.

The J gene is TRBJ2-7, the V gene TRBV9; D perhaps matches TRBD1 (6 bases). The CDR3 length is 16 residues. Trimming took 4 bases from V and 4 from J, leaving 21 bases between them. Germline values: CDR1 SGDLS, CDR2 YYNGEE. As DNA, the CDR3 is TGTGCCAGCAGCCCTACGACAGGCGGTGCCCTTTACGAGCAGTACTTC. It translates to CASSPTTGGALYEQYF.

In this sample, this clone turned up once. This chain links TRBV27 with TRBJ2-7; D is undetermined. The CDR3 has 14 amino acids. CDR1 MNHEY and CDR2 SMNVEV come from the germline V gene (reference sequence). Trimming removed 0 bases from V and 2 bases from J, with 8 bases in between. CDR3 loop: CASSLSTPPYEQYF. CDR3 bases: TGTGCCAGCAGTTTATCGACGCCCCCCTACGAGCAGTACTTC.